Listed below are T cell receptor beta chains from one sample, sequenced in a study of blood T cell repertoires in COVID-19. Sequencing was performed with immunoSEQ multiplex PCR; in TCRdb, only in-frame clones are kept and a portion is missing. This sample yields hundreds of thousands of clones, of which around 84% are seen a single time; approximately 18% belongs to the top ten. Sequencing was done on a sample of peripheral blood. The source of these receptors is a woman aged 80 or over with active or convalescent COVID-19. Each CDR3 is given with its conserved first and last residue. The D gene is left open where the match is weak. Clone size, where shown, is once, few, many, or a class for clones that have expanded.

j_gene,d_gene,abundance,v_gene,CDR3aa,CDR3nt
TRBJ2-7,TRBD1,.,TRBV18,CASSSKGQGYEQYF,TGTGCCAGCTCATCTAAAGGACAGGGCTACGAGCAGTACTTC
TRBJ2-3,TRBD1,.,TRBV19,CASSRGQGAADTQYF,TGTGCCAGTAGTAGAGGACAGGGGGCCGCAGATACGCAGTATTTT
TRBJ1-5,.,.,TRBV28,CASSFGRGNQPQHF,TGTGCCAGCAGTTTCGGTCGAGGCAATCAGCCCCAGCATTTT
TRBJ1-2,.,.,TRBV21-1,CAGFEAGAAWDGYTF,TGTGCCGGATTTGAGGCAGGGGCTGCTTGGGATGGCTACACCTTC
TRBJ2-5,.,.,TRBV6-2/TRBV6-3,CASSPISPGETQYF,TGTGCCAGCAGTCCGATCTCCCCGGGGGAGACCCAGTACTTC
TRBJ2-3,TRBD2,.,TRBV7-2,CASSLGPVAGGSRTQYF,TGTGCCAGCAGCTTGGGGCCCGTAGCGGGGGGCTCCAGAACGCAGTATTTT
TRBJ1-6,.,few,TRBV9,CASSPQSGMPPLHF,TGTGCCAGCAGCCCCCAGTCAGGGATGCCACCCCTCCACTTT
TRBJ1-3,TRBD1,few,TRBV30,CAWNDGWTGGRTIYF,TGTGCCTGGAACGACGGTTGGACAGGGGGACGCACCATATATTTT
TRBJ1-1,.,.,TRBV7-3,CASSQRGNTEAFF,TGTGCCAGCAGCCAAAGGGGGAACACTGAAGCTTTCTTT
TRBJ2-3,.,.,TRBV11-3,CASSGRGVDTQYF,TGTGCCAGCAGCGGCAGGGGAGTAGATACGCAGTATTTT